This TCR beta chain was observed in a study of T cells in localized non-small cell lung cancer. Study findings and constraints: In adjacent lung appeared a median approximately 61 of the top 100 tumor clones.

As regards this clone: Its antigen is not identified.

The CDR3 runs 15 residues. Germline V lookup: CDR1 SGDLS, CDR2 YYNGEE. The J segment lost 4 bases and the V segment lost 3 bases, leaving 9 bases of the junction unmatched. The repertoire was sequenced with immunoSEQ multiplex PCR; TCRdb's copy has only in-frame clones and lacks some. The table shows over a thousand clones, with 30% to 40% occurring only once. This material consisted of normal lung tissue next to the tumor, taken before any cancer treatment. The rearrangement links TRBV9 to TRBJ2-5; 7 nucleotides align to TRBD1. The clonotype originates from a male donor older than 55 with stage I squamous cell lung carcinoma. CDR3 DNA sequence: TGTGCCAGCAGCGCCGGACAGGTCACGGGAGAGACCCAGTACTTC. It is translated as CASSAGQVTGETQYF.